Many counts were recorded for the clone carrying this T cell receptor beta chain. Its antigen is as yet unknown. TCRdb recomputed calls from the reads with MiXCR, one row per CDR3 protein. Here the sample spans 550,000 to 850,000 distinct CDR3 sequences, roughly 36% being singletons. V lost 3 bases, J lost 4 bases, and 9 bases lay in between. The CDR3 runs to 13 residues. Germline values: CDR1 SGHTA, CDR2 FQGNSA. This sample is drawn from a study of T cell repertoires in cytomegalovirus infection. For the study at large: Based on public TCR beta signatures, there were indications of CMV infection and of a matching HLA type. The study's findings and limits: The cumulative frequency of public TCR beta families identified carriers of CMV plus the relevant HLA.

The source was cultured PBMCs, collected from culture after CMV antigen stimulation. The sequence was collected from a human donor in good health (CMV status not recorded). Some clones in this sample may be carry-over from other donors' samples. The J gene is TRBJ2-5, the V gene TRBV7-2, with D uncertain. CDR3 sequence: CASSFGFSETQYF. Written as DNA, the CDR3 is TGTGCCAGCAGCTTCGGGTTTTCAGAGACCCAGTACTTC.